Listed below are T cell receptor beta chains from one sample, sequenced in a study of T cells after posttransplantation cyclophosphamide. Using immunoSEQ multiplex PCR, the repertoire was profiled, and TCRdb retains in-frame clones only, with some absent. This table has more than 15,000 clones, less than 85% appearing once. This specimen was PBMCs, taken after allogeneic stem cell transplant with calcineurin inhibitor and methotrexate. Every receptor here comes from a female patient younger than 35 who received an allogeneic stem cell transplant from an unrelated donor, was CMV-positive, and had acute and chronic GVHD. Some T cells here may be from the graft donor. The CDR3 runs from the conserved cysteine through the conserved F or W. The D gene is left open where the match is weak. Not every row has a clone size; where given, it reads once, few, many or a size class.

15	-	TRBJ1-4	TRBV4-2	TRBD1	CASSQVETGNEKLFF	TGTGCCAGCAGCCAAGTCGAGACAGGGAATGAAAAACTGTTTTTT
13	-	TRBJ2-3	TRBV6-1	TRBD1	CASRTGEADTQYF	TGTGCCAGCAGGACAGGGGAGGCAGATACGCAGTATTTT
19	-	TRBJ2-3	TRBV6-1	-	CASSAYPGLRVTSTDTQYF	TGTGCCAGCAGTGCTTATCCGGGACTTAGGGTCACTAGCACAGATACGCAGTATTTT
16	-	TRBJ2-1	TRBV11-2	TRBD2	CASSPNIREGHNEQFF	TGTGCCAGCAGCCCCAATATCCGGGAGGGCCATAATGAGCAGTTCTTC
14	large	TRBJ1-2	TRBV5-1	-	CASSLGYFEDGYTF	TGCGCCAGCAGCCTCGGCTATTTTGAGGATGGCTACACCTTC
14	-	TRBJ2-1	TRBV5-1	TRBD2	CASSPGTSDNEQFF	TGCGCCAGCAGCCCAGGGACTAGCGACAATGAGCAGTTCTTC
17	-	TRBJ2-7	TRBV27	TRBD2	CASSLAYTGTSYYEQYF	TGTGCCAGCAGTCTAGCATACACCGGGACTAGCTACTACGAGCAGTACTTC
17	-	TRBJ1-5	TRBV27	-	CASSTLAGAGGNQPQHF	TGTGCCAGCAGTACCTTGGCTGGTGCAGGGGGCAATCAGCCCCAGCATTTT
18	-	TRBJ1-3	TRBV7-2	-	CASEPGHLPSLSGNTIYF	TGTGCCAGCGAACCGGGACACCTGCCCTCACTCTCTGGAAACACCATATATTTT
18	-	TRBJ2-2	TRBV9	-	CASSKALGGRENTGELFF	TGTGCCAGCAGCAAAGCTCTCGGGGGGCGGGAAAACACCGGGGAGCTGTTTTTT
17	-	TRBJ2-6	TRBV19	-	CASSSPTVLPGANVLTF	TGTGCCAGTAGTTCTCCGACAGTCCTGCCTGGGGCCAACGTCCTGACTTTC
15	few	TRBJ1-3	TRBV6-4	-	CASSDSAFSGNTIYF	TGTGCCAGCAGTGACTCAGCTTTCTCTGGAAACACCATATATTTT
13	once	TRBJ2-5	TRBV5-1	-	CASSLDMPETQYF	TGCGCCAGCAGCTTGGACATGCCGGAGACCCAGTACTTC
14	-	TRBJ2-7	TRBV7-2	-	CASSLAGGIYEQYF	TGTGCCAGCAGCTTAGCGGGAGGTATCTACGAGCAGTACTTC
14	-	TRBJ2-7	TRBV28	-	CASSFYGGSDEQYF	TGTGCCAGCAGTTTTTATGGGGGGTCGGACGAGCAGTACTTC
15	few	TRBJ2-1	TRBV12-5	-	CASGFGEVGYNEQFF	TGTGCTAGTGGTTTTGGGGAGGTGGGCTACAATGAGCAGTTCTTC
15	-	TRBJ1-5	TRBV27	-	CASSLTGTLNQPQHF	TGTGCCAGCAGCCTTACCGGGACATTAAATCAGCCCCAGCATTTT
16	-	TRBJ1-3	TRBV7-6	-	CASSSTDPAGGNTIYF	TGTGCCAGCAGCTCGACGGACCCGGCGGGGGGAAACACCATATATTTT
16	few	TRBJ2-3	TRBV19	TRBD2	CASSKNLAGRGDTQYF	TGTGCCAGTAGTAAAAATCTAGCGGGACGCGGAGATACGCAGTATTTT
13	-	TRBJ2-4	TRBV2	-	CATQQGEGNIQYF	TGTGCCACCCAACAGGGAGAGGGGAACATTCAGTACTTC
17	-	TRBJ2-7	TRBV5-4	TRBD2	CASSRIGLAGGSYEQYF	TGTGCCAGCAGCCGTATAGGACTAGCGGGAGGGTCCTACGAGCAGTACTTC
15	-	TRBJ1-3	TRBV2	-	CASGITEISGNTIYF	TGTGCCAGCGGTATAACAGAAATCTCTGGAAACACCATATATTTT
15	-	TRBJ2-7	TRBV10-3	TRBD1	CAISERGQSAYEQYF	TGTGCCATCAGTGAGAGGGGACAGAGCGCCTACGAGCAGTACTTC
13	-	TRBJ2-3	TRBV27	-	CASSLRGTDTQYF	TGTGCCAGCAGTTTACGGGGCACAGATACGCAGTATTTT
16	-	TRBJ1-2	TRBV2	TRBD1	CASRLMTGRFGYGYTF	TGTGCCAGCAGATTAATGACAGGGCGTTTTGGCTATGGCTACACCTTC
13	-	TRBJ1-1	TRBV28	-	CASSFGGTTEAFF	TGTGCCAGCAGTTTTGGCGGAACCACTGAAGCTTTCTTT
13	-	TRBJ1-2	TRBV11-2	-	CASSLSHYSGYTF	TGTGCCAGCAGTCTGTCCCACTATTCTGGCTACACCTTC
16	-	TRBJ2-2	TRBV7-6	TRBD2	CASSDRTSGMIGELFF	TGTGCCAGCAGCGACCGGACTAGCGGGATGATCGGGGAGCTGTTTTTT
14	-	TRBJ2-3	TRBV7-2	-	CASSLAMRADTQYF	TGTGCCAGCAGCTTAGCTATGAGGGCAGATACGCAGTATTTT
14	few	TRBJ2-7	TRBV14	TRBD1	CASSQVAGQGEQYF	TGTGCCAGCAGCCAAGTTGCGGGACAGGGCGAACAGTACTTC
16	-	TRBJ2-7	TRBV11-2	TRBD1	CASSSPLTGPSYEQYF	TGTGCCAGCAGTTCCCCCCTGACAGGGCCCTCCTACGAGCAGTACTTC
14	-	TRBJ2-3	TRBV10-1	-	CASSLRGAGDTQYF	TGCGCCAGCAGTCTCCGGGGGGCCGGGGATACGCAGTATTTT
16	-	TRBJ1-1	TRBV23-1	TRBD1	CASSHLDRGGSTEAFF	TGCGCCAGCAGTCATCTGGACAGGGGCGGTAGTACTGAAGCTTTCTTT
16	-	TRBJ1-5	TRBV6-1	-	CASSATTTETNQPQHF	TGTGCCAGCAGTGCAACGACGACAGAGACCAATCAGCCCCAGCATTTT
16	-	TRBJ2-1	TRBV4-2	TRBD2	CASSQDVGLDQGEQFF	TGTGCCAGCAGCCAAGATGTGGGACTAGACCAGGGTGAGCAGTTCTTC
13	-	TRBJ1-1	TRBV19	TRBD1	CASSIGGGGEAFF	TGTGCCAGTAGTATAGGAGGGGGCGGTGAAGCTTTCTTT
14	-	TRBJ2-5	TRBV7-9	-	CASSLDTAQETQYF	TGTGCCAGCAGCTTAGACACAGCCCAAGAGACCCAGTACTTC
16	once	TRBJ2-7	TRBV4-1	-	CASSRRLSVIDYEQYF	TGCGCCAGCAGCCGTAGACTTTCCGTTATCGACTACGAGCAGTACTTC
15	-	TRBJ2-6	TRBV29-1	-	CSGYSQGSGANVLTF	TGCAGCGGCTACTCACAGGGCTCTGGGGCCAACGTCCTGACTTTC
14	-	TRBJ2-1	TRBV19	-	CASSIDRWRDEQFF	TGTGCCAGTAGTATAGATCGTTGGCGGGATGAGCAGTTCTTC
17	once	TRBJ1-1	TRBV13	TRBD1	CASSLTVGQGAGTEAFF	TGTGCCAGCAGCTTAACAGTGGGACAGGGGGCAGGCACTGAAGCTTTCTTT
12	-	TRBJ2-7	TRBV5-1	TRBD2	CASSSTSVEQYF	TGCGCCAGCAGCTCCACTAGCGTCGAGCAGTACTTC
16	-	TRBJ2-1	TRBV9	TRBD1	CASAGSETGLGNEQFF	TGTGCCAGCGCCGGGTCTGAGACAGGGCTTGGTAATGAGCAGTTCTTC
15	-	TRBJ2-7	TRBV11-2	TRBD2	CASSFGAGGAKEQYF	TGTGCCAGCAGCTTTGGAGCGGGAGGGGCGAAAGAGCAGTACTTC
19	-	TRBJ2-2	TRBV11-2	TRBD2	CASSSGRLLAGSGTGELFF	TGTGCCAGCAGCTCGGGGAGGCTACTAGCGGGATCTGGCACCGGGGAGCTGTTTTTT
13	once	TRBJ1-2	TRBV6-1	TRBD1	CASSVGTGAGYTF	TGTGCCAGCAGCGTTGGGACAGGGGCTGGCTACACCTTC
15	-	TRBJ2-7	TRBV4-1	TRBD2	CASSQEGRETYEQYF	TGCGCCAGCAGCCAAGAGGGGCGGGAGACCTACGAGCAGTACTTC
17	once	TRBJ2-5	TRBV4-1	TRBD2	CASSHELPGLEGETQYF	TGCGCCAGCAGCCATGAGTTACCGGGACTAGAGGGGGAGACCCAGTACTTC
16	-	TRBJ2-3	TRBV5-1	TRBD2	CASSLASGPRTDTQYF	TGCGCCAGCAGCTTAGCTAGCGGACCTCGCACAGATACGCAGTATTTT
14	-	TRBJ2-7	TRBV28	-	CASSYASGSYEQYF	TGTGCCAGCAGTTACGCGAGCGGCTCCTACGAGCAGTACTTC
14	-	TRBJ1-2	TRBV7-2	TRBD1	CASSSYRGRDGYTF	TGTGCCAGCAGCTCATACAGGGGGCGCGATGGCTACACCTTC